This T cell receptor (beta chain) emerged from a study of T cells after yellow fever vaccination. Unmatched junction bases numbered 4, after V lost 6 bases and J lost 3 bases. The CDR3 runs to 14 residues. CDR1 and CDR2 from the germline V gene are DFQATT and SNEGSKA (reference sequence). TCRdb recomputed calls from the 5' RACE reads with MiXCR, one row per CDR3 protein. The sample carries some 600,000 distinct CDR3 sequences, around a sixth recorded once. The input for sequencing was PBMCs, taken 5 days after the first yellow fever vaccination. This clonotype originated in a man between 18 and 35 years old who received the YFV17D yellow fever vaccine. V is TRBV20-1 and J is TRBJ2-1, with 11 bases that match TRBD2. The CDR3 region is CSAKTSGGYNEQFF. Written as DNA, the CDR3 is TGCAGTGCCAAAACTAGCGGGGGCTACAATGAGCAGTTCTTC.